The 9 T cell receptor beta chains below were found in one sample sequenced in a study of glioma-infiltrating T cells after dendritic cell vaccination. Only in-frame clones appear in the TCRdb table, and some are missing; sequencing was by immunoSEQ multiplex PCR. The sample holds roughly 100,000 clones, approximately 80% seen once. Source: blood, taken before dendritic cell vaccination. The source is a human donor with glioblastoma.

J is TRBJ2-7 and V is TRBV7-2, with D perhaps TRBD1 (6 bases). Trimming removed 3 bases from V and 12 bases from J, with 15 bases in between. Germline V gene data show CDR1 as SGHTA and CDR2 as FQGNSA. CDR3 length: 12 residues. CDR3 DNA: TGTGCCAGCAGCTTTTCCGGGGACAAAAGGTACTTC. Protein product: CASSFSGDKRYF.

V gene TRBV5-1 combines with J gene TRBJ2-3; TRBD2 matches at 15 bases. The germline gives CDR1 SGHRS, CDR2 YFSETQ. Losses at the gene ends were 6 bases for V and 0 bases for J; bases not matched to a gene: 14. This CDR3 has 20 amino acids. This chain's CDR3 is CASTNSGGLAGGSSTDTQYF. Here the CDR3 DNA reads TGCGCCAGCACCAATTCTGGGGGACTAGCGGGGGGCTCTAGCACAGATACGCAGTATTTT.

V is TRBV5-4 and J is TRBJ1-1; 11 bases agree with TRBD1. The CDR3 consists of 16 residues. The germline V gene encodes CDR1 SGHNT and CDR2 YYREEE (reference sequence). After removal of 4 bases from V and 1 base from J, the junction contained 6 bases not matched to a gene. The CDR3 DNA sequence: TGTGCCAGCAGCGAGGGACAGGGGGGCTCGAACACTGAAGCTTTCTTT. This encodes CASSEGQGGSNTEAFF.

This clone was seen more than once but under ten times. V and J are TRBV7-8 and TRBJ1-6; unclear D gene. The CDR3 is made up of 16 amino acids. In germline, CDR1 is SGHVS, CDR2 FQNEAQ. The V end lost 2 bases, the J end lost 10 bases, and 18 bases lay between the germline ends. CDR3 loop: CASSLLGRGIQSPLHF. DNA of the CDR3: TGTGCCAGCAGCTTACTGGGGAGAGGGATACAGTCACCCCTCCACTTT.

The rearrangement joins TRBV10-1 to TRBJ2-1; tentatively, D is TRBD2 (7 bases). V was cut by 4 bases and J by 5 bases, with 18 bases left in between. There are 16 residues in the CDR3. Looked up from germline, CDR1 is WNHNN and CDR2 is SYGVQD (reference sequence). The CDR3 protein is CASSASRGGRNNEQFF. The DNA of the CDR3 is TGCGCCAGCAGTGCGTCGAGGGGGGGCCGGAACAATGAGCAGTTCTTC.

This sequence joins TRBV2 and TRBJ1-5; possible D gene TRBD1, 6 bases. The germline V gene encodes CDR1 SNHLY and CDR2 FYNNEI. The CDR3 totals 14 residues. The V end was cut by 2 bases, the J end by 5 bases, with 10 bases between. In nucleotides, the CDR3 is TGTGCCAGCAGTGAACCCACAGGGTATCAGCCCCAGCATTTT. Translating it yields CASSEPTGYQPQHF.

This chain uses TRBV15 with TRBJ1-1, with D perhaps TRBD1 (5 bases). Germline V gene lookup returns CDR1 LNHNV and CDR2 YYDKDF (reference sequence). The CDR3 consists of 15 residues. The ends were cut back, 1 base at V and 11 bases at J, with 20 bases in the middle. CDR3 residues: CATSRVQRGTPPAFF. CDR3 sequence (DNA): TGTGCCACCAGCAGAGTGCAACGGGGGACCCCCCCGGCTTTCTTT.

Only one count was recorded for this clone. This rearrangement joins TRBV7-2 to TRBJ1-1; tentative D call: TRBD1 (5 bases). Germline assignment: CDR1 SGHTA and CDR2 FQGNSA. The CDR3 loop spans 14 amino acids. V was shortened by 2 bases and J by 2 bases, with 9 bases between the two germline ends. For the CDR3, the DNA is TGTGCCAGCAGCTTACGGACACCAAACACTGAAGCTTTCTTT. It encodes CASSLRTPNTEAFF.

In this sample, this clone turned up a few times. The gene calls are TRBV11-2 and TRBJ1-2; D is unresolved. V was pared by 9 bases and J by 7 bases, with 18 bases between. CDR1 and CDR2 (germline): SGHAT, FQNNGV. The CDR3 totals 13 residues. The CDR3 sequence: CASSHWRISGYTF. In nucleotides, the CDR3 is TGTGCCAGTTCACACTGGAGAATATCTGGCTACACCTTC.